These 22 T cell receptor beta chains were sequenced from one sample in a study of T cells in Graves' hyperthyroidism and ophthalmopathy. The source material, RNA transcripts, was used to amplify TCR beta CDR3 regions. A first-round RT-PCR of the TCR CDR3 used the HTBI primer set. In TCRdb, the multiplex PCR reads were re-called with MiXCR into one record per CDR3 protein. The top ten clones hold about 40% of a sample with roughly 510,000 distinct CDR3 sequences, 40% to 50% of them seen once. The sample was peripheral blood or thyroid tissue (not recorded which). All receptors derive from an adult woman with Graves' disease, either hyperthyroidism or ophthalmopathy (not recorded which).

The chain uses TRBV10-3 and TRBJ1-5; perhaps TRBD1 as D (6 bases). The length of the CDR3 is 14 residues. V lost 7 bases, J lost 1 base, and 11 bases lay in between. CDR1 and CDR2 from the germline V gene are ENHRY and SYGVKD. The CDR3 loop is CAINRDWSNQPQHF. DNA for the CDR3: TGTGCCATCAACAGGGATTGGAGCAATCAGCCCCAGCATTTT.

The chain joins TRBV20-1 to TRBJ2-7; perhaps TRBD1 as D (6 bases). This CDR3 region has 15 residues. Germline values: CDR1 DFQATT, CDR2 SNEGSKA (reference sequence). V was shortened by 2 bases and J by 2 bases, with 16 bases between the two germline ends. The CDR3 nucleotides read TGCAGTGCTAGACCCAAAAGGGGGAGAACCTACGAGCAGTACTTC. It codes for CSARPKRGRTYEQYF.

This chain joins TRBV27 and TRBJ1-4, with D unresolved. This CDR3 is built from 13 residues. The V end lost 3 bases, the J end lost 7 bases, and 9 bases lay between the germline ends. Germline CDR1 and CDR2: MNHEY and SMNVEV (reference sequence). The DNA of the CDR3 is TGTGCCAGCAGTTTCGAGGCGCGTGAAAAACTGTTTTTT. As protein: CASSFEAREKLFF.

This clonotype has a handful of counts. CDR3 sequence reads: CASSLGHFEAFF. The CDR3 DNA reads TGTGCCAGCAGCTTAGGCCACTTTGAAGCTTTCTTT. This chain uses TRBV7-2 with TRBJ1-1; D is uncertain. Germline V gives CDR1 SGHTA, CDR2 FQGNSA. This CDR3 is 12 amino acids long. The germline V and J ends were trimmed by 1 base and 7 bases, with 7 bases remaining between them.

This clonotype showed up just a few times. The chain has TRBV28 and TRBJ1-1, with 7 bases aligning to TRBD1. The CDR3 contains 15 residues. J gave up 5 bases and V 3 bases, and 9 bases lay outside the gene matches. Per the germline V gene, CDR1 is MDHEN and CDR2 is SYDVKM. The CDR3 sequence: CASSFADREGTEAFF. CDR3 bases: TGTGCCAGCAGTTTCGCCGACAGGGAAGGTACTGAAGCTTTCTTT.

This clonotype was detected a few times. The chain couples TRBV2 to TRBJ2-6, with D uncertain. The V end was cut by 6 bases, the J end by 5 bases, with 5 bases between. Germline V lookup: CDR1 SNHLY, CDR2 FYNNEI. The CDR3 runs 12 residues. CDR3 amino acids: CASSPRANVLTF. Here the CDR3 DNA reads TGTGCCAGCAGCCCCCGGGCCAACGTCCTGACTTTC.

This chain joins TRBV7-6 and TRBJ2-2; D not certain. In germline, CDR1 is SGHVS, CDR2 FNYEAQ. This CDR3 region has 16 residues. The V and J ends lost 7 bases and 5 bases respectively, with 20 bases between them. The CDR3 region has the DNA TGTGCCAGCACCTCCGAAGATAGGGTGGTGACCGGGGAGCTGTTTTTT. Protein sequence: CASTSEDRVVTGELFF.

This clonotype came up a few times. The J gene is TRBJ1-1, the V gene TRBV24-1; 11 positions match TRBD1. The V gene's germline CDR1 is KGHDR and CDR2 SFDVKD. Trimming removed 9 bases from V and 0 bases from J; junction bases left unmatched: 5. The CDR3 loop spans 15 amino acids. CDR3 sequence (DNA): TGTGCCACCTCGGACAGGGGGCTTATGAACACTGAAGCTTTCTTT. Its translation is CATSDRGLMNTEAFF.

V is TRBV10-3 and J is TRBJ1-4, with 8 bases aligning to TRBD1. This CDR3 region has 16 residues. The V and J ends lost 6 bases and 8 bases, in that order; junction bases with no gene match: 14. Germline CDR1 reads ENHRY; CDR2 reads SYGVKD. CDR3 bases: TGTGCCATCAGCCGGGGGGAGACAGGGGATGTAGAAAAACTGTTTTTT. Its protein is CAISRGETGDVEKLFF.

This clonotype has only a few counts. The chain couples TRBV10-3 to TRBJ1-1; a possible D gene is TRBD1 (6 bases). V was shortened by 6 bases and J by 8 bases, with 13 bases between the two germline ends. Germline-derived CDR1 and CDR2 are ENHRY and SYGVKD. The CDR3 extends over 12 amino acids. The CDR3 DNA follows: TGTGCCATCAGCAGGGGCGAGGGGGAAGCTTTCTTT. The encoded protein is CAISRGEGEAFF.

The rearrangement uses TRBV7-2 and TRBJ1-6; TRBD1 might be the D (5 bases). Germline V lookup: CDR1 SGHTA, CDR2 FQGNSA. The CDR3 has 15 residues. Trimming cost V 7 bases and J 6 bases, with 16 bases left between them. CDR3 sequence (DNA): TGTGCCAGCACCGCGGGGGACCGGGTTAATTCACCCCTCCACTTT. Translation gives CASTAGDRVNSPLHF.

This chain uses TRBV20-1 with TRBJ1-2, with TRBD1 matching over 8 bases. V dropped 5 bases and J dropped 7; count of bases not matched to a gene: 15. CDR1 is DFQATT, CDR2 SNEGSKA, per germline (reference sequence). This CDR3 is built from 15 residues. Here the CDR3 DNA reads TGCAGTGCTTATACCCGGGACAGGATAGACTGTGGCTACACCTTC. This gives the protein CSAYTRDRIDCGYTF.

This clonotype has only a few counts. The chain has TRBV20-1 and TRBJ1-1, with no clear D. CDR1 is DFQATT, CDR2 SNEGSKA, per germline (reference sequence). V shed 6 bases and J shed 7 bases, with 15 bases lying between them. CDR3 size: 12 residues. As DNA, the CDR3 is TGCAGTGCAGAGGCCTTTGGGTATGAAGCTTTCTTT. Residues: CSAEAFGYEAFF.

This clonotype was observed a handful of times. The V call is TRBV7-9, the J call TRBJ2-7; no firm D call. This CDR3 has 16 amino acids. Germline lookup yields CDR1 SEHNR and CDR2 FQNEAQ (reference sequence). V was cut by 5 bases and J by 0 bases, with 17 bases left in between. The CDR3 nucleotides read TGTGCCAGCAGCCCCAAGGGCTCCCGAAGCTCCTACGAGCAGTACTTC. This codes for CASSPKGSRSSYEQYF.

The chain carries TRBV6-1 and TRBJ2-5; D is unclear. From germline, CDR1 is MNHNS and CDR2 SASEGT. V lost 5 bases and J lost 10, with 17 bases in between. This CDR3 is built from 13 residues. In DNA form, the CDR3 reads TGTGCCAGCAGTTACTCCGGAGATGGAAACCAGTACTTC. It is translated as CASSYSGDGNQYF.

The V call is TRBV2, the J call TRBJ2-7, with a weak D call TRBD2 (6 bases). CDR1 is SNHLY and CDR2 is FYNNEI in the germline V gene. The CDR3 has 14 residues. V was trimmed by 4 bases and J by 5 bases, leaving 15 bases between them. CDR3 DNA: TGTGCCAGCAGTGTGAATTCGGGAGTCGACGAGCAGTACTTC. Encoded protein: CASSVNSGVDEQYF. Full variable domain (rest looked up from reference TRBV2 and TRBJ2-7): EPEVTQTPSHQVTQMGQEVILRCVPISNHLYFYWYRQILGQKVEFLVSFYNNEISEKSEIFDDQFSVERPDGSNFTLKIRSTKLEDSAMYFCASSVNSGVDEQYFGPGTRLTVT.

This chain joins TRBV6-1 and TRBJ1-2; no clear D gene. V dropped 1 base and J dropped 4 bases, with 13 bases sitting between them. Germline V gives CDR1 MNHNS, CDR2 SASEGT. The CDR3 extends over 15 amino acids. CDR3 DNA: TGTGCCAGCAGTGAAGAGTTGAGGCAAGCCTATGGCTACACCTTC. Amino acids: CASSEELRQAYGYTF.

This clonotype turned up a few times. This rearrangement joins TRBV2 to TRBJ2-7, with 8 bases lining up with TRBD1. This CDR3 region has 14 residues. Looked up from germline, CDR1 is SNHLY and CDR2 is FYNNEI. The V gene end was trimmed by 6 bases and the J gene end by 7 bases; junction bases not matched to a gene: 11. The CDR3 loop is CASSSRDRFREQYF. The CDR3 region has the DNA TGTGCCAGCAGCTCCCGGGACAGGTTTCGGGAGCAGTACTTC.

A remark on this clonotype: A much larger clone differs from this one at a single base, so this may be a read error. V usage is TRBV12-3 or TRBV12-4 and J usage is TRBJ2-2, with TRBD2 matching over 10 bases. The CDR3 is 15 residues long. V dropped 10 bases and J dropped 4; count of bases not matched to a gene: 9. The chain's CDR3 is CAISLAGVGTGELFF. The DNA for the CDR3 is TGTGCCATCAGCCTAGCGGGAGTGGGCACCGGGGAGCTGTTTTTT.

This clonotype was seen more than once but under ten times. The chain combines TRBV7-6 with TRBJ1-3; D is possibly TRBD1 (5 bases). Germline CDR1 and CDR2: SGHVS and FNYEAQ. The CDR3 consists of 13 residues. The V gene lost 5 bases and the J gene lost 2 bases, with 7 bases spanning the gap. The CDR3: CASSAGPGNTIYF. The CDR3, as DNA: TGTGCCAGCAGCGCAGGGCCTGGAAACACCATATATTTT.

V gene TRBV5-5 combines with J gene TRBJ2-3; D possibly matches TRBD1 or TRBD2 (5 bases each). This CDR3 is built from 16 residues. Germline V gene sequence: CDR1 SGHKS, CDR2 YYEKEE (reference sequence). Trimming removed 0 bases at V and 4 bases at J, with 15 bases between. CDR3 loop: CASSLGFRAAADTQYF. CDR3 sequence (DNA): TGTGCCAGCAGCTTGGGTTTCAGGGCAGCGGCAGATACGCAGTATTTT.

The chain recombines TRBV20-1 with TRBJ2-2, with D hard to call. The V gene's germline CDR1 is DFQATT and CDR2 SNEGSKA (reference sequence). This CDR3 has 12 residues. V was shortened by 0 bases and J by 8 bases, with 7 bases between the two germline ends. The DNA of the CDR3 is TGCAGTGCTAGAGATCTACCAGGGGAGCTGTTTTTT. This translates into CSARDLPGELFF.